These 18 T cell receptor beta chains share one sample of origin, sequenced in a study of blood T cell repertoires in COVID-19 (dated by TCRdb to the early 2020s). The library was obtained by the immunoSEQ multiplex PCR assay. TCRdb obtained this table from immuneACCESS and retained in-frame rearrangements with V and J assigned. These tables miss some clones; where compared with another copy, unresolved V genes account for less than half of the shortfall, and the remainder is unexplained. A total of approximately 250,000 clones appear in this sample, approximately 86% of them only once. 8.5% to 9% of the sample is held by the ten biggest clonotypes. Material for sequencing was peripheral blood. The receptors derive from a man aged 35 to 55 with active or convalescent COVID-19.

The chain combines TRBV6-1 with TRBJ2-1; 11 positions agree with TRBD1. Germline lookup yields CDR1 MNHNS and CDR2 SASEGT. Trimming removed 2 bases from V and 3 bases from J; junction bases left unmatched: 3. CDR3 size: 16 residues. CDR3 nucleotide sequence: TGTGCCAGCAGTGAACGGGGGACAGGGGGCTACAATGAGCAGTTCTTC. Residues: CASSERGTGGYNEQFF.

This chain connects TRBV13 to TRBJ1-3; 8 positions match TRBD1. CDR1 and CDR2 (germline): PRHDT, FYEKMQ (reference sequence). CDR3 length: 16 residues. The V and J ends lost 5 bases and 0 bases, in that order; junction bases with no gene match: 6. The CDR3 sequence: CASSTSQGDSGNTIYF. The CDR3 region has the DNA TGTGCCAGCAGCACCTCACAGGGGGACTCTGGAAACACCATATATTTT.

This clone was found a few times. The J gene is TRBJ1-5, the V gene TRBV18; 10 nucleotides line up with TRBD1. Trimming removed 1 base from V and 3 bases from J; junction bases left unmatched: 12. The CDR3 sequence is 19 residues long. The germline gives CDR1 KGHSH, CDR2 LQKENI. CDR3 coding DNA: TGTGCCAGCTCACCACGGAGGACAGGGGGGGACGGAAACAATCAGCCCCAGCATTTT. Amino acid sequence: CASSPRRTGGDGNNQPQHF. Full variable domain (missing parts from reference TRBV18 and TRBJ1-5): NAGVMQNPRHLVRRRGQEARLRCSPMKGHSHVYWYRQLPEEGLKFMVYLQKENIIDESGMPKERFSAEFPKEGPSILRIQQVVRGDSAAYFCASSPRRTGGDGNNQPQHFGDGTRLSIL.

J is TRBJ1-1 and V is TRBV6-4, with 11 bases identical to TRBD1. The CDR3 runs 13 residues. V trimming: 5 bases; J trimming: 9 bases; junction bases outside the gene matches: 5. The germline V gene has CDR1 MRHNA and CDR2 SNTAGT. CDR3 sequence (DNA): TGTGCCAGCAGTAATGGACAGGGGGCAAAAGCTTTCTTT. Encoded protein: CASSNGQGAKAFF.

The chain carries TRBV28 and TRBJ1-3; D remains ambiguous. From germline, CDR1 is MDHEN and CDR2 SYDVKM. The CDR3 covers 14 residues. V was pared by 6 bases and J by 4 bases, with 13 bases between. The CDR3 loop reads CASSPRGGGNTIYF. CDR3 nucleotides: TGTGCCAGCAGCCCCCGAGGCGGAGGAAACACCATATATTTT.

V is TRBV5-1 and J is TRBJ1-1; 8 nucleotides line up with TRBD1. The CDR3 consists of 14 residues. Unmatched junction bases numbered 5, after V lost 2 bases and J lost 5 bases. Germline CDR1 SGHRS, CDR2 YFSETQ. The CDR3 is CASSFQGARTEAFF. CDR3 nucleotide sequence: TGCGCCAGCAGCTTTCAGGGGGCGAGGACTGAAGCTTTCTTT.

This chain connects TRBV5-1 to TRBJ1-4; 11 bases map to TRBD1. Germline loops: CDR1 SGHRS, CDR2 YFSETQ. J was trimmed by 7 bases and V by 1 base; bases with no gene match: 6. The CDR3 is 16 residues long. The CDR3 loop reads CASSLIPGQGGEKLFF. The CDR3 coding sequence is TGCGCCAGCAGCTTGATTCCGGGACAGGGGGGTGAAAAACTGTTTTTT. Based on the CDR3 plus reference TRBV5-1 and TRBJ1-4, the full variable domain is KAGVTQTPRYLIKTRGQQVTLSCSPISGHRSVSWYQQTPGQGLQFLFEYFSETQRNKGNFPGRFSGRQFSNSRSEMNVSTLELGDSALYLCASSLIPGQGGEKLFFGSGTQLSVL.

The chain couples TRBV6-5 to TRBJ2-5; tentative D call: TRBD1 (6 bases). Germline-derived CDR1 and CDR2 are MNHEY and SVGAGI. The CDR3 contains 15 residues. V was shortened by 5 bases and J by 7 bases, with 20 bases between the two germline ends. The CDR3 nucleotides are TGTGCCAGCAGTCAAATGACAGGTCTAGGCCCGACCCAGTACTTC. The encoded protein is CASSQMTGLGPTQYF.

This clone was detected a few times. This chain links TRBV27 with TRBJ1-6, with TRBD1 matching 9 bases. The CDR3 contains 15 residues. Germline lookup yields CDR1 MNHEY and CDR2 SMNVEV (reference sequence). With V trimmed by 6 bases and J by 6 bases, 6 bases remained unmatched. The DNA for the CDR3 is TGTGCCAGCAGGCCGGGACAGGGCTCTAATTCACCCCTCCACTTT. It specifies CASRPGQGSNSPLHF.

The chain couples TRBV30 to TRBJ2-7; no firm D call. CDR3 length equals 10 residues. V was cut by 2 bases and J by 6 bases, with 5 bases left in between. Germline V gene sequence: CDR1 GTSNPN, CDR2 SVGIG (reference sequence). The CDR3 sequence: CAWSIGEQYF. For the CDR3, the DNA is TGTGCCTGGAGTATCGGCGAGCAGTACTTC.

The V call is TRBV28, the J call TRBJ1-4; a possible D gene is TRBD1 (6 bases). This CDR3 has 14 amino acids. V lost 6 bases, J lost 4 bases, and 12 bases lay in between. Germline V gene sequence: CDR1 MDHEN, CDR2 SYDVKM. CDR3: CASRAGGLNEKLFF. The CDR3 DNA sequence: TGTGCCAGCAGGGCGGGGGGCCTTAATGAAAAACTGTTTTTT.

The chain recombines TRBV6-5 with TRBJ1-4, with 7 bases identical to TRBD1. The length of the CDR3 is 13 residues. CDR1 MNHEY and CDR2 SVGAGI come from the germline V gene. J gave up 7 bases and V 8 bases, and 7 bases lay outside the gene matches. The CDR3: CASHDRAVEKLFF. Written as DNA, the CDR3 is TGTGCCAGCCACGACAGGGCGGTTGAAAAACTGTTTTTT.

The rearrangement joins TRBV11-2 to TRBJ1-2; 7 nucleotides agree with TRBD1. The CDR3 is 15 residues long. Germline V gene data show CDR1 as SGHAT and CDR2 as FQNNGV. The ends lost 4 bases at V and 5 bases at J; junction bases unmatched: 10. The CDR3 sequence: CASSSGQVLLYGYTF. The DNA for the CDR3 is TGTGCCAGCAGCTCCGGACAGGTCCTTCTTTATGGCTACACCTTC.

The genes are TRBV11-3 and TRBJ2-2; 9 bases are shared with TRBD2. The CDR3 length is 18 residues. Per germline, CDR1 SGHNT and CDR2 YENEEA. Trimming cost V 3 bases and J 6 bases; bases outside gene matches: 14. The CDR3 sequence: CASSFASGGLAVSGELFF. The DNA of the CDR3 is TGTGCCAGCAGCTTCGCCAGCGGGGGACTAGCCGTATCCGGGGAGCTGTTTTTT.

The genes are TRBV6-4 and TRBJ2-3; 10 bases are a match to TRBD2. Germline CDR1 reads MRHNA; CDR2 reads SNTAGT. V lost 5 bases to trimming and J lost 4 bases; unmatched junction nucleotides: 9. The CDR3 is 16 residues long. CDR3 sequence reads: CASSPDASGGADTQYF. The CDR3 nucleotides are TGTGCCAGCAGTCCCGACGCTAGCGGGGGAGCAGATACGCAGTATTTT.

This clone occurred once. This chain uses TRBV10-1 with TRBJ1-6; a weak D match, TRBD1 (5 bases). The V end was cut by 6 bases, the J end by 6 bases, with 12 bases between. The CDR3 is 14 residues long. Germline loops: CDR1 WNHNN, CDR2 SYGVQD (reference sequence). CDR3 sequence reads: CASSRTRSNSPLHF. DNA of the CDR3: TGCGCCAGCAGCCGGACAAGGTCTAATTCACCCCTCCACTTT.

The table lists this clone with a few counts. This chain connects TRBV4-1 to TRBJ1-1; TRBD1 is a possible D gene (6 bases). V was cut by 2 bases and J by 6 bases, with 19 bases left in between. The CDR3 runs to 16 residues. Germline V CDR1 and CDR2: MGHRA, YSYEKL. The CDR3 sequence: CASSQSPMDRIAEAFF. CDR3 DNA: TGCGCCAGCAGCCAAAGCCCCATGGACAGAATCGCTGAAGCTTTCTTT.

The chain combines TRBV7-3 with TRBJ1-5, with 7 nucleotides matching TRBD1. J lost 6 bases, V lost 4 bases, and 9 bases had no gene match. The length of the CDR3 is 15 residues. Germline values: CDR1 SGHTA, CDR2 FQGTGA. As DNA, the CDR3 is TGTGCCAGCAGCTCGATGAAGGGGGCCGGTCAGCCCCAGCATTTT. As protein: CASSSMKGAGQPQHF.